One and the same sample provided the 17 T cell receptor beta chains below, sequenced in a study of blood T cell repertoires in COVID-19. The protocol was immunoSEQ multiplex PCR, while the TCRdb copy is restricted to in-frame clones and leaves out a portion. The table lists a few hundred thousand clones, about 92% of them singletons. Sequenced sample: PBMCs or T cells enriched from blood (not recorded which). The receptors come from a man between 18 and 29 years old who had recovered from COVID-19.

V is TRBV4-1 and J is TRBJ2-5; 11 bases align to TRBD2. There are 16 residues in the CDR3. Germline V CDR1 and CDR2: MGHRA, YSYEKL. The V segment lost 0 bases and the J segment 5 bases; nucleotides outside the gene matches: 5. CDR3 DNA: TGCGCCAGCAGCCAAGATGCACTAGCGGGGGAGGAGACCCAGTACTTC. It encodes CASSQDALAGEETQYF.

The V gene is TRBV28, the J gene TRBJ2-5; D call uncertain. Germline V gene data show CDR1 as MDHEN and CDR2 as SYDVKM. The CDR3 totals 15 residues. Trimming took off 2 bases at V and 3 bases at J, with 13 bases between the two ends. CDR3 bases: TGTGCCAGCAGTTTAGGCCTCCGCGGAAAAGAGACCCAGTACTTC. Translated, it gives CASSLGLRGKETQYF.

The DNA for the CDR3 is TGTGCCAGCAGCTTGGAGGGACAGTCCTACGAGCAGTACTTC. Its translation is CASSLEGQSYEQYF. The genes are TRBV5-4 and TRBJ2-7, with 7 bases that match TRBD1. The ends lost 0 bases at V and 1 base at J; junction bases unmatched: 1. The CDR3 totals 14 residues. Germline-derived CDR1 and CDR2 are SGHNT and YYREEE (reference sequence).

The chain couples TRBV5-5 to TRBJ1-1; D possibly corresponds to TRBD1 (5 bases). The CDR3 loop spans 11 amino acids. Trimming stripped 7 bases from V and 11 bases from J, with 15 bases between. Germline CDR1 and CDR2: SGHKS and YYEKEE (reference sequence). The CDR3 coding sequence is TGTGCCAGCCACCGAACAGGTCCGGCTTTCTTT. Its translation is CASHRTGPAFF.

The chain has TRBV4-1 and TRBJ1-4; D is uncertain. Germline CDR1 is MGHRA and CDR2 is YSYEKL. The ends were cut back, 0 bases at V and 7 bases at J, with 9 bases in the middle. The CDR3 has 14 residues. CDR3 loop: CASSQEMRVEKLFF. CDR3 bases: TGCGCCAGCAGCCAAGAGATGAGGGTTGAAAAACTGTTTTTT.

The chain has TRBV6-5 and TRBJ2-7; 9 bases match TRBD1. This CDR3 has 13 amino acids. Germline-derived CDR1 and CDR2 are MNHEY and SVGAGI. With V trimmed by 6 bases and J by 6 bases, 6 bases remained unmatched. CDR3 nucleotide sequence: TGTGCCAGCAGAGGGACAGGGAGGGGCGAGCAGTACTTC. Translated: CASRGTGRGEQYF.

V is TRBV3-1 (or the pseudogene TRBV3-2) and J is TRBJ1-1; D call uncertain. The CDR3 has 16 amino acids. Germline V lookup: CDR1 LGHDT, CDR2 YNNKEL (reference sequence). Trimming shortened V by 1 base and J by 1 base, and 13 bases separated the two germline ends. Here the CDR3 reads CASSQGLQSSNTEAFF. In DNA, the CDR3 is TGTGCCAGCAGCCAAGGGCTTCAGTCCTCGAACACTGAAGCTTTCTTT.

This CDR3 reads CASRTEPISPEQFF. The DNA of the CDR3 is TGTGCCAGCCGAACGGAGCCCATTTCCCCTGAGCAGTTCTTC. The chain links TRBV28 to TRBJ2-1, with unresolved D. Germline CDR1 MDHEN, CDR2 SYDVKM. This CDR3 is 14 amino acids long. V was cut by 8 bases and J by 9 bases, with 20 bases left in between. Looking up the rest from reference TRBV28 and TRBJ2-1 gives the full variable domain: DVKVTQSSRYLVKRTGEKVFLECVQDMDHENMFWYRQDPGLGLRLIYFSYDVKMKEKGDIPEGYSVSREKKERFSLILESASTNQTSMYLCASRTEPISPEQFFGPGTRLTVL.

The chain has TRBV3-1 (or the pseudogene TRBV3-2) and TRBJ1-3; D is unresolved. V gave up 3 bases and J gave up 4 bases, with 13 bases separating them. CDR1 and CDR2 from the germline V gene are LGHDT and YNNKEL (reference sequence). The CDR3 loop spans 15 amino acids. CDR3 residues: CASSHYSRLGNTIYF. DNA of the CDR3: TGTGCCAGCAGCCACTACAGCAGGCTCGGAAACACCATATATTTT.

The chain joins TRBV15 to TRBJ2-7, with a possible D match to TRBD2 (6 bases). CDR1 LNHNV and CDR2 YYDKDF come from the germline V gene (reference sequence). The CDR3 is 14 amino acids. V was clipped by 3 bases and J by 3 bases, with 12 bases between them. The CDR3 DNA follows: TGTGCCACCAGCAGGGAAGCGGGTAACTACGAGCAGTACTTC. Amino acid sequence: CATSREAGNYEQYF.

J is TRBJ1-2 and V is TRBV5-4; 8 bases are a match to TRBD1. The J segment lost 4 bases and the V segment lost 4 bases, leaving 12 bases of the junction unmatched. The CDR3 spans 16 residues. Germline V lookup: CDR1 SGHNT, CDR2 YYREEE (reference sequence). DNA of the CDR3: TGTGCCAGCAGCCCCTCCGGACAGGGTATCCCCTATGGCTACACCTTC. This encodes CASSPSGQGIPYGYTF.

This clone was seen once. The chain couples TRBV20-1 to TRBJ1-1; no clear D. Trimming shortened V by 3 bases and J by 11 bases, and 16 bases separated the two germline ends. Germline assignment: CDR1 DFQATT and CDR2 SNEGSKA (reference sequence). The CDR3 extends over 12 amino acids. CDR3 sequence reads: CSASSPTLRAFF. The CDR3 bases are TGCAGTGCTAGTTCCCCTACGTTGCGTGCTTTCTTT.

This clone was seen once. The chain recombines TRBV7-2 with TRBJ1-4, with 12 bases lining up with TRBD1. Germline loops: CDR1 SGHTA, CDR2 FQGNSA. CDR3 length equals 16 residues. Germline trimming cut 5 bases from V and 8 bases from J; bases unmatched to any gene: 9. In nucleotides, the CDR3 is TGTGCCAGCAGCCCAGGGACAGGGGGCAAATGGGAAAAACTGTTTTTT. It codes for CASSPGTGGKWEKLFF.

The chain employs TRBV7-9 and TRBJ2-5, with D possibly matching TRBD2 (6 bases). V lost 3 bases and J lost 0, with 14 bases in between. CDR1 and CDR2 (germline): SEHNR, FQNEAQ (reference sequence). The CDR3 totals 16 residues. The CDR3 region is CASSFLEGGNQETQYF. DNA for the CDR3: TGTGCCAGCAGCTTTTTGGAAGGCGGGAACCAAGAGACCCAGTACTTC.

This chain connects TRBV27 to TRBJ2-7; no definite D call. The CDR3 covers 13 residues. Germline lookup yields CDR1 MNHEY and CDR2 SMNVEV (reference sequence). The ends were cut back, 6 bases at V and 3 bases at J, with 12 bases in the middle. DNA for the CDR3: TGTGCCAGCAGCTCTAGATGGTACTACGAGCAGTACTTC. Its protein product is CASSSRWYYEQYF.

V gene TRBV5-8 combines with J gene TRBJ1-3; D is uncertain. The V end was cut by 1 base, the J end by 0 bases, with 11 bases between. The V gene's germline CDR1 is SGHTS and CDR2 YDEGEE. The CDR3 is 16 residues long. CDR3 residues: CASSLSFGSSGNTIYF. In DNA form, the CDR3 reads TGTGCCAGCAGCTTGTCGTTCGGGTCCTCTGGAAACACCATATATTTT.

The chain is built from TRBV5-4 and TRBJ1-3; D is perhaps TRBD1 (5 bases). The V gene's germline CDR1 is SGHNT and CDR2 YYREEE (reference sequence). This CDR3 is 15 amino acids long. The V and J ends lost 2 bases and 0 bases respectively, with 9 bases between them. The CDR3 sequence: CASSFSGGSGNTIYF. DNA of the CDR3: TGTGCCAGCAGCTTCAGCGGGGGCTCTGGAAACACCATATATTTT.